This is a list of T cell receptor beta chains from one sample in a study of response to subunit inactivated influenza vaccine. TCRdb processed the RT-PCR reads anew with MiXCR; each CDR3 protein has one entry. The sample holds over 750,000 distinct CDR3 sequences, about 20% seen once. The sample here was PBMCs from blood, taken 5 to 6 days after vaccination. All receptors derive from a middle-aged man who received an inactivated influenza vaccine. Both conserved end residues are part of each CDR3. Each record gives: CDR3 DNA, CDR3 protein, V gene, clone size, CDR3 length, J gene, D gene. D genes are given only for firm matches. Rows give clone size only sometimes, using once, few, many, or a class for an expanded clone.

DNA: TGTGCCAGCTCACGCCCCTCGGGCATCGAGCAGTACTTC
CDR3: CASSRPSGIEQYF
V: TRBV18
size: .
length: 13
J: TRBJ2-7
D: .

DNA: TGTGCCAGCAGCCAAGTGAGAGGGAGAGATACGCAGTATTTT
CDR3: CASSQVRGRDTQYF
V: TRBV4-2
size: many
length: 14
J: TRBJ2-3
D: .

DNA: TGTGCCAGCAGCTCTGGACTAGCGGACTACAATGAGCAGTTCTTC
CDR3: CASSSGLADYNEQFF
V: TRBV9
size: .
length: 15
J: TRBJ2-1
D: TRBD2

DNA: TGTGCCAGCAGTGACCGGGAGGGCCTCAGGGAGCAGTACTTC
CDR3: CASSDREGLREQYF
V: TRBV2
size: .
length: 14
J: TRBJ2-7
D: TRBD2

DNA: TGCAGTGCTAGATCGGGACAGGGAAGCAATGAGCAGTTCTTC
CDR3: CSARSGQGSNEQFF
V: TRBV20-1
size: few
length: 14
J: TRBJ2-1
D: TRBD1

DNA: TGTGCCAGCTCACCTCAGAGCCAGCATAGCAATCAGCCCCAGCATTTT
CDR3: CASSPQSQHSNQPQHF
V: TRBV18
size: .
length: 16
J: TRBJ1-5
D: .

DNA: TGTGCCAGCAGTTACGGGGCAGGGAGTTACACCGGGGAGCTGTTTTTT
CDR3: CASSYGAGSYTGELFF
V: TRBV6-5
size: few
length: 16
J: TRBJ2-2
D: .

DNA: TGTGCCAGCAGCCGACTAGCGGGAGAGGTCTACGAGCAGTACTTC
CDR3: CASSRLAGEVYEQYF
V: TRBV7-2
size: few
length: 15
J: TRBJ2-7
D: TRBD2

DNA: TGTGCCAGCAGTGCAAGCGGGGGGGCCTACAATGAGCAGTTCTTC
CDR3: CASSASGGAYNEQFF
V: TRBV12-3/TRBV12-4
size: many
length: 15
J: TRBJ2-1
D: TRBD2

DNA: TGCAGTGCTCCCCCGGGACTGGGGGGTACGCAGTATTTT
CDR3: CSAPPGLGGTQYF
V: TRBV20-1
size: few
length: 13
J: TRBJ2-3
D: .

DNA: TGCGCCAGCAGGTTCTCCAGGGGGTTGTCCTACGAGCAGTACTTC
CDR3: CASRFSRGLSYEQYF
V: TRBV5-1
size: .
length: 15
J: TRBJ2-7
D: TRBD1

DNA: TGTGCCAGCAGCCCGGCAGGGATGTATGAGCAGTTCTTC
CDR3: CASSPAGMYEQFF
V: TRBV3-1
size: few
length: 13
J: TRBJ2-1
D: .

DNA: TGTGCCAGCAGCTTAGCCCCCAGCGGGAGCGGATTAGATACGCAGTATTTT
CDR3: CASSLAPSGSGLDTQYF
V: TRBV11-2
size: .
length: 17
J: TRBJ2-3
D: TRBD2

DNA: TGCAGCGCCATGACTAGCTCCCAGATGGTGTCCGAGCAGTACTTC
CDR3: CSAMTSSQMVSEQYF
V: TRBV29-1
size: .
length: 15
J: TRBJ2-7
D: TRBD2

DNA: TGTGCCAGCAAGAGGGGACAGGGGACCTATAATTCACCCCTCCACTTT
CDR3: CASKRGQGTYNSPLHF
V: TRBV27
size: .
length: 16
J: TRBJ1-6
D: TRBD1

DNA: TGTGCCAGCAGAATCGACAGGGTTAGCACAGATACGCAGTATTTT
CDR3: CASRIDRVSTDTQYF
V: TRBV5-4
size: .
length: 15
J: TRBJ2-3
D: TRBD1

DNA: TGTGCCAGCAGTTACACGGGGCGCCACCTGGAGGGGGAGCAGTACTTC
CDR3: CASSYTGRHLEGEQYF
V: TRBV6-5
size: few
length: 16
J: TRBJ2-7
D: .

DNA: TGTGCCAGCAGCTTACCATCTGATGAGCGAGAAGAGACCCAGTACTTC
CDR3: CASSLPSDEREETQYF
V: TRBV7-9
size: .
length: 16
J: TRBJ2-5
D: .

DNA: TGTGCCAGCAGCTCCCAGTTAGCGGGAGATACGCAGTATTTT
CDR3: CASSSQLAGDTQYF
V: TRBV7-6
size: .
length: 14
J: TRBJ2-3
D: TRBD2

DNA: TGCGCCAGCAGAAAGGCAGTGCAGGGACTCCCACAAGAGACCCAGTACTTC
CDR3: CASRKAVQGLPQETQYF
V: TRBV5-1
size: .
length: 17
J: TRBJ2-5
D: .

DNA: TGTGCCAGCAGCCAAGCCGGGACTCAGACCGGGGAGCTGTTTTTT
CDR3: CASSQAGTQTGELFF
V: TRBV4-2
size: few
length: 15
J: TRBJ2-2
D: .

DNA: TGCAGTGCCAAACAGGGGGCTAGTAATCAGCCCCAGCATTTT
CDR3: CSAKQGASNQPQHF
V: TRBV20-1
size: few
length: 14
J: TRBJ1-5
D: TRBD1

DNA: TGTGCCACCAGCAGAAGAAAGGGCACTGAAGCTTTCTTT
CDR3: CATSRRKGTEAFF
V: TRBV15
size: once
length: 13
J: TRBJ1-1
D: .

DNA: TGTGCCAGCATGGCTGGGGGAGTTTGGACGCAGTATTTT
CDR3: CASMAGGVWTQYF
V: TRBV6-1
size: .
length: 13
J: TRBJ2-3
D: .

DNA: TGTGCCAGCAGTCCGGAACAGGTCCCCTACGAGCAGTACTTC
CDR3: CASSPEQVPYEQYF
V: TRBV6-1
size: few
length: 14
J: TRBJ2-7
D: .

DNA: TGCAGTGCTATAACTCAGGGCAATTCACCCCTCCACTTT
CDR3: CSAITQGNSPLHF
V: TRBV20-1
size: .
length: 13
J: TRBJ1-6
D: .

DNA: TGTGCCAGCCGGCCCGGTGGCAACGAGCAGTACTTC
CDR3: CASRPGGNEQYF
V: TRBV11-2
size: .
length: 12
J: TRBJ2-7
D: .